What follows describes a single T cell receptor beta chain. The data belong to a study of technical replicates of blood from a few donors. This table comes from immunoSEQ multiplex PCR, and its TCRdb copy is limited to in-frame clones, with some not included. This repertoire shows some 78,000 clones, about 94% found once; its top ten account for under 0.3%. Germline trimming cut 6 bases from V and 5 bases from J; bases unmatched to any gene: 13. Looked up from germline, CDR1 is SQVTM and CDR2 is ANQGSEA. There are 14 residues in the CDR3. The chain carries TRBV29-1 and TRBJ2-7, with TRBD1 matching over 7 bases. Material for sequencing was T cells isolated from PBMCs. The source of this sequence is a human donor in good health. CDR3 DNA sequence: TGCAGCGTAGCATACTGGACAGGTCCCCACGAGCAGTACTTC. Its protein product is CSVAYWTGPHEQYF.